This T cell receptor beta chain originates from a study of blood T cell repertoires in COVID-19. The V gene's germline CDR1 is KGHSH and CDR2 LQKENI. Trimming took 2 bases from V and 2 from J; bases not matched to a gene: 4. This CDR3 is built from 15 residues. The table came from immunoSEQ multiplex PCR; TCRdb's copy has only in-frame clones and leaves some out. The sample has 220,000 or so clones; around three quarters are singletons. This clone was found a few times. The material sequenced was peripheral blood. This receptor was taken from a woman in her seventies with acute or convalescent COVID-19. The V and J genes are TRBV18 and TRBJ1-1; TRBD1 matches 8 bases. As DNA, the CDR3 is TGTGCCAGCTCACCAGGGACAGGAGCAAACACTGAAGCTTTCTTT. It encodes CASSPGTGANTEAFF.